This T cell receptor beta chain was obtained from a study of blood T cell repertoires in COVID-19. Study-wide background: From the United States, Italy and Spain came samples of acute and convalescent COVID-19.

The CDR3 runs to 16 residues. Germline CDR1 SGHTA, CDR2 FQGNSA. V gave up 5 bases and J gave up 4 bases, with 17 bases separating them. Original processing methods: Cell counts per sample came from amplifying reference gene primers. Sequenced by immunoSEQ multiplex PCR; TCRdb stores in-frame clones only, minus some. That table is the source of V, J and clone size, and D and trimming were worked out from the DNA. Of some 260,000 clones in the sample, 85% to 90% are singletons; the top ten hold 0.75% to 1%. The source material was peripheral blood. The chain uses TRBV7-2 and TRBJ2-2, with D maybe TRBD2 (6 bases). The source is a middle-aged woman who had recovered from COVID-19. CDR3 in DNA: TGTGCCAGCAGCCCCGCAATGACTAGGTCCACCGGGGAGCTGTTTTTT. Residues: CASSPAMTRSTGELFF. The whole variable domain, filled in from reference TRBV7-2 and TRBJ2-2, reads GAGVSQSPSNKVTEKGKDVELRCDPISGHTALYWYRQSLGQGLEFLIYFQGNSAPDKSGLPSDRFSAERTGGSVSTLTIQRTQQEDSAVYLCASSPAMTRSTGELFFGEGSRLTVL.